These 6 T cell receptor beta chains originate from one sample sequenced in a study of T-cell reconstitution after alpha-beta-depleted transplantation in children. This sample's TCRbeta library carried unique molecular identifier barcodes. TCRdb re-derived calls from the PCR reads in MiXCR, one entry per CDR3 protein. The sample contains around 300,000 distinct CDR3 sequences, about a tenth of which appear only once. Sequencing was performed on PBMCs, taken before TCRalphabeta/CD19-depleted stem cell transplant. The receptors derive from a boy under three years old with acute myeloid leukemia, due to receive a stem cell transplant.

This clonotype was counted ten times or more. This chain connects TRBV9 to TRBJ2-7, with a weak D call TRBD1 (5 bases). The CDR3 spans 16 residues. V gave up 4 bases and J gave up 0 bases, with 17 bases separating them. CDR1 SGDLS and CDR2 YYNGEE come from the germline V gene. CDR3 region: CASSLDAQGSSYEQYF. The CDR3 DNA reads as TGTGCCAGCAGCTTAGACGCCCAGGGTAGCTCCTACGAGCAGTACTTC.

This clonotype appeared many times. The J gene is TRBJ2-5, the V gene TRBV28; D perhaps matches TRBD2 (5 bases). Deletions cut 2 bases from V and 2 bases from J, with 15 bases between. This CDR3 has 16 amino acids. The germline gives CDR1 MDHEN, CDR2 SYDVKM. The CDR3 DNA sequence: TGTGCCAGCAGTTTACGGGGTTGGAGAATACAAGAGACCCAGTACTTC. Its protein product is CASSLRGWRIQETQYF. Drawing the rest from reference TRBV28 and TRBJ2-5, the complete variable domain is DVKVTQSSRYLVKRTGEKVFLECVQDMDHENMFWYRQDPGLGLRLIYFSYDVKMKEKGDIPEGYSVSREKKERFSLILESASTNQTSMYLCASSLRGWRIQETQYFGPGTRLLVL.

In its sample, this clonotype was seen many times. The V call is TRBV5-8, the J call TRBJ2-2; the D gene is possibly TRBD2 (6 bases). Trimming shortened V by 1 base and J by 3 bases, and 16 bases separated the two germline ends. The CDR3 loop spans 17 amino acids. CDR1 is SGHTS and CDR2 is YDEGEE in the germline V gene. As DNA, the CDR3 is TGTGCCAGCAGCTTGATCATCGGGAGTGGGTACACCGGGGAGCTGTTTTTT. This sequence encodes CASSLIIGSGYTGELFF.

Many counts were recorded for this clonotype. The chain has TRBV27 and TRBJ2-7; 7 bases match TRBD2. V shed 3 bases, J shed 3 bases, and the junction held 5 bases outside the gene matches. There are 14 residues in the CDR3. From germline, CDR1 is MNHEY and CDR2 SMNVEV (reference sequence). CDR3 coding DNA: TGTGCCAGCAGTTTGGGGGGGAGTGGCTACGAGCAGTACTTC. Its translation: CASSLGGSGYEQYF.

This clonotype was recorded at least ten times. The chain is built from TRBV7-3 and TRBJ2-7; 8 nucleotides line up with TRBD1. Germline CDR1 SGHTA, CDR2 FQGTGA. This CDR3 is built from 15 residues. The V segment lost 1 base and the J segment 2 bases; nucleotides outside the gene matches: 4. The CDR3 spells CASSLRQGPTYEQYF. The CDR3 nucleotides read TGTGCCAGCAGCTTAAGACAGGGGCCAACCTACGAGCAGTACTTC.

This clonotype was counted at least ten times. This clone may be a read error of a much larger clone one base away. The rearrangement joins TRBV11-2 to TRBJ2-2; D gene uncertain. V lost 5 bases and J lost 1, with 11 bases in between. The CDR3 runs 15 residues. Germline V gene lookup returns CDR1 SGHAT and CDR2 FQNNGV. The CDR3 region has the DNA TGTGCCAGCAGCCCCCGACTGAGGAACACCGGGGAGCTGTTTTTT. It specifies CASSPRLRNTGELFF.